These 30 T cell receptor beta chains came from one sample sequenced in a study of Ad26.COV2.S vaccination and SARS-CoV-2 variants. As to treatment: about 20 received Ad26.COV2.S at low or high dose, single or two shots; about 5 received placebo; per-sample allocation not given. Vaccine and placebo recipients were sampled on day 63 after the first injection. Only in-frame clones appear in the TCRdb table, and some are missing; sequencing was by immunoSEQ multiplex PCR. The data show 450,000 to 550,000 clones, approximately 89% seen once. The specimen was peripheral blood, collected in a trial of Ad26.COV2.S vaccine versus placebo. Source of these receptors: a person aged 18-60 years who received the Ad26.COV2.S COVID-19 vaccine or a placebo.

CDR3 nucleotide sequence: TGCAGCGCCGTGGAGGGCAGGGGTTACTCTGGCTACACCTTC. Its protein product is CSAVEGRGYSGYTF. The V gene is TRBV29-1, the J gene TRBJ1-2, with D possibly TRBD1 on 6 matching bases. From germline, CDR1 is SQVTM and CDR2 ANQGSEA. The CDR3 runs to 14 residues. The V and J ends lost 7 bases and 7 bases respectively, with 22 bases between them.

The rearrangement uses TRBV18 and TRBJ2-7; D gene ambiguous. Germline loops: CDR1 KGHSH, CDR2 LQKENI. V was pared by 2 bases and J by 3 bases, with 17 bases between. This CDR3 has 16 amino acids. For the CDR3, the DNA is TGTGCCAGCTCACCAAAAGGCACTGGCAGCGTCTACGAGCAGTACGTC. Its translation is CASSPKGTGSVYEQYV.

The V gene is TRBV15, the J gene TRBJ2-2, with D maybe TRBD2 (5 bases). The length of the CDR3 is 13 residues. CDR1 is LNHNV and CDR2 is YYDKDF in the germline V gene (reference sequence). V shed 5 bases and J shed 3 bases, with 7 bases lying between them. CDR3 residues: CATSEGYTGELFF. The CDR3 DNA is TGTGCCACCAGCGAGGGATACACCGGGGAGCTGTTTTTT. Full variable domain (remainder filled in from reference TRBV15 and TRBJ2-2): DAMVIQNPRYQVTQFGKPVTLSCSQTLNHNVMYWYQQKSSQAPKLLFHYYDKDFNNEADTPDNFQSRRPNTSFCFLDIRSPGLGDTAMYLCATSEGYTGELFFGEGSRLTVL.

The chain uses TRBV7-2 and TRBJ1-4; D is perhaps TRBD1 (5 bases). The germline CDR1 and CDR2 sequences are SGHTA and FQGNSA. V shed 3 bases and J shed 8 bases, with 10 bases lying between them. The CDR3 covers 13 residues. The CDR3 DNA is TGTGCCAGCAGCTTGGGGACGGGGGAAAAACTGTTTTTT. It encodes CASSLGTGEKLFF.

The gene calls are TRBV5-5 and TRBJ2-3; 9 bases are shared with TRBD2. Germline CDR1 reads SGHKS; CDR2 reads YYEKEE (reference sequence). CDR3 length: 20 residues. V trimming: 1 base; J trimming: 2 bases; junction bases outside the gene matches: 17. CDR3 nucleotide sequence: TGTGCCAGCAGCTTGCGGCCCCCTAGCGGGACAACAATTCTCACAGATACGCAGTATTTT. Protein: CASSLRPPSGTTILTDTQYF.

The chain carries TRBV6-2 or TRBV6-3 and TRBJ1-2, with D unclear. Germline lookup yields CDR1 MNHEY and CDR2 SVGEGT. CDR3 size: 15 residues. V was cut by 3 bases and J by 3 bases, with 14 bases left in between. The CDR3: CASSYWRVPDYGYTF. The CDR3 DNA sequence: TGTGCCAGCAGTTATTGGAGGGTCCCGGACTATGGCTACACCTTC.

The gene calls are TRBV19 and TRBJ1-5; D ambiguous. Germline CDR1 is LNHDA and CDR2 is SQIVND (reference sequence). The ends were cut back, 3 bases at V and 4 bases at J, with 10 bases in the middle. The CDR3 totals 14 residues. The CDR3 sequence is CASSISPFNQPQHF. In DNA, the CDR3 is TGTGCCAGTAGTATCTCGCCCTTTAATCAGCCCCAGCATTTT. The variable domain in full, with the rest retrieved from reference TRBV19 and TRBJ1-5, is DGGITQSPKYLFRKEGQNVTLSCEQNLNHDAMYWYRQDPGQGLRLIYYSQIVNDFQKGDIAEGYSVSREKKESFPLTVTSAQKNPTAFYLCASSISPFNQPQHFGDGTRLSIL.

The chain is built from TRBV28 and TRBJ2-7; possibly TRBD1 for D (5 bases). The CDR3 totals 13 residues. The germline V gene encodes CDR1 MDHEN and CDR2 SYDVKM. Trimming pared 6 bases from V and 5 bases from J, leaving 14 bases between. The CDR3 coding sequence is TGTGCCAGCAGCCCCACAGGATTCCACGAGCAGTACGTC. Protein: CASSPTGFHEQYV.

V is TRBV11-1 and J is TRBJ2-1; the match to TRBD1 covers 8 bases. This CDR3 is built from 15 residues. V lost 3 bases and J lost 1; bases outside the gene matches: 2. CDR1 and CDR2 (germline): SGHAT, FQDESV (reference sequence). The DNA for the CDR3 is TGTGCCAGCAGCTTGTGGACAGGGTCCTACAATGAGCAGTTCTTC. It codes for CASSLWTGSYNEQFF.

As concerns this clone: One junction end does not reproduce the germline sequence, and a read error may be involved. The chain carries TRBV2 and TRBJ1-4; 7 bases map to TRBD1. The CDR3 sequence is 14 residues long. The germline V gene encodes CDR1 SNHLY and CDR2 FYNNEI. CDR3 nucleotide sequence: TGTGCCAGCGGTGAGACAGGGACTAATGAAAAACTGTTTTTT. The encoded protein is CASGETGTNEKLFF.

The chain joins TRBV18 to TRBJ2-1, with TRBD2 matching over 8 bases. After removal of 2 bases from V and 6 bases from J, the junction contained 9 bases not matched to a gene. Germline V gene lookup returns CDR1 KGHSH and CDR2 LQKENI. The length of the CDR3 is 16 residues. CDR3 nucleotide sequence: TGTGCCAGCTCACCATACGGGGGGGCATATATCAATGAGCAGTTCTTC. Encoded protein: CASSPYGGAYINEQFF.

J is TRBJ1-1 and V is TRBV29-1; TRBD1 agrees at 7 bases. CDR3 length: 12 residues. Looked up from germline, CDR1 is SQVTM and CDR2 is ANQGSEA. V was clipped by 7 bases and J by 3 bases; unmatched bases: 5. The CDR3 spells CSAGQEDTEAFF. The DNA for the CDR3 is TGCAGCGCCGGACAGGAGGACACTGAAGCTTTCTTT. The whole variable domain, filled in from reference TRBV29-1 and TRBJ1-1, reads SAVISQKPSRDICQRGTSLTIQCQVDSQVTMMFWYRQQPGQSLTLIATANQGSEATYESGFVIDKFPISRPNLTFSTLTVSNMSPEDSSIYLCSAGQEDTEAFFGQGTRLTVV.

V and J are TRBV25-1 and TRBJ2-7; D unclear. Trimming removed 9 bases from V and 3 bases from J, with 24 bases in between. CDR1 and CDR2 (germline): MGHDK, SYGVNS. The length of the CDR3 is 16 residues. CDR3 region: CARSEGLRPLHYEQYV. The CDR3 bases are TGTGCCAGATCTGAAGGCTTGCGTCCCCTTCACTACGAGCAGTACGTC.

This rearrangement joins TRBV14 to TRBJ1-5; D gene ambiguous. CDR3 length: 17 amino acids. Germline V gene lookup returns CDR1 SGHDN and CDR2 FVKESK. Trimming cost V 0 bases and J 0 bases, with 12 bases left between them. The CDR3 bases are TGTGCCAGCAGCCAAGACTGGGCACCCTATAGCAATCAGCCCCAGCATTTT. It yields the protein CASSQDWAPYSNQPQHF.

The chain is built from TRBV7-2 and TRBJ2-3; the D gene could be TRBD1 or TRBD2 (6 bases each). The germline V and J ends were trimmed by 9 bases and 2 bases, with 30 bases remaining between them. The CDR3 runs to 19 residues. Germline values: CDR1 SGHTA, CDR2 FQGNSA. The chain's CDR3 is CASSSLGGTGQPPTDTQYF. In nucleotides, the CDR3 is TGTGCCAGTAGCAGCTTGGGGGGCACTGGACAGCCTCCCACAGATACGCAGTATTTT. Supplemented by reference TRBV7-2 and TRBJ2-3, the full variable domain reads GAGVSQSPSNKVTEKGKDVELRCDPISGHTALYWYRQSLGQGLEFLIYFQGNSAPDKSGLPSDRFSAERTGGSVSTLTIQRTQQEDSAVYLCASSSLGGTGQPPTDTQYFGPGTRLTVL.

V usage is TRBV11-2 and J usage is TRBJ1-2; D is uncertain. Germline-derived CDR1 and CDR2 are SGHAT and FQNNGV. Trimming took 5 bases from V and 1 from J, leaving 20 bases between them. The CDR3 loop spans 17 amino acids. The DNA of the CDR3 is TGTGCCAGCAGCGCGGTCTGGCGGGGAAAGGATAACTATGGCTACACCTTC. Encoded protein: CASSAVWRGKDNYGYTF.

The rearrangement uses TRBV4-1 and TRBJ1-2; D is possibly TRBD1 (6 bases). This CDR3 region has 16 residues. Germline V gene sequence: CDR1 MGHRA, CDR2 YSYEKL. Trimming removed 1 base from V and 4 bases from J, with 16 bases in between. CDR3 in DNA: TGCGCCAGCAGCCAAGTCAATTTTTTACAGGGCTATGGCTACACCTTC. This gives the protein CASSQVNFLQGYGYTF.

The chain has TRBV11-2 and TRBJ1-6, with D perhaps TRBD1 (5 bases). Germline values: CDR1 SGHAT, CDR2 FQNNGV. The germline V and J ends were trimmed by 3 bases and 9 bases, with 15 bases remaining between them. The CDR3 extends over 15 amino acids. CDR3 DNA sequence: TGTGCCAGCAGCTTGGGCTTTACAGGAAGTTCACCCCTCCACTTT. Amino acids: CASSLGFTGSSPLHF.

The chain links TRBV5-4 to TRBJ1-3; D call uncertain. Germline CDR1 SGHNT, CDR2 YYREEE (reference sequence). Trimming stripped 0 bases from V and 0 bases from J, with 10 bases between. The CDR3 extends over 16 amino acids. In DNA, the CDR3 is TGTGCCAGCAGCTTGGGGGCCGGCAGCTCTGGAAACACCATATATTTT. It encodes CASSLGAGSSGNTIYF.

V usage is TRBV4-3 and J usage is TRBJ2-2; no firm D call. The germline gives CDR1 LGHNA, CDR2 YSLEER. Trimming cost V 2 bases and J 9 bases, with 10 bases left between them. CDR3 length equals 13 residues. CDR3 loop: CASSQTESRELFF. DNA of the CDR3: TGCGCCAGCAGCCAAACTGAGAGCCGGGAGCTGTTTTTT.

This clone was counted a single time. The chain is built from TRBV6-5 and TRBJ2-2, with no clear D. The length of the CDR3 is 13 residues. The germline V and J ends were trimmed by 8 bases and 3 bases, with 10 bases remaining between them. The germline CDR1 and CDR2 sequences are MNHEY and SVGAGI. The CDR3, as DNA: TGTGCCAGCTTGGCCTTCTACACCGGGGAGCTGTTTTTT. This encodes CASLAFYTGELFF.

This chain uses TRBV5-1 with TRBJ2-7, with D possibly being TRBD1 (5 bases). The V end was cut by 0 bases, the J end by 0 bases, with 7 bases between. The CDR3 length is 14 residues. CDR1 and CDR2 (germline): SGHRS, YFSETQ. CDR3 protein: CASSLAGHSYEQYF. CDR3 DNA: TGCGCCAGCAGCTTGGCAGGACACTCCTACGAGCAGTACTTC.

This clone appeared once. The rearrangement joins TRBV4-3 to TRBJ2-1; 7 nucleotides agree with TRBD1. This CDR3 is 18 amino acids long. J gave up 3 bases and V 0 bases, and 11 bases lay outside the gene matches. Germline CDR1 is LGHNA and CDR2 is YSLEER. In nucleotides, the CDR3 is TGCGCCAGCAGCCAAGAGAGGGGGCTCAGGGGAAACTACAATGAGCAGTTCTTC. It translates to CASSQERGLRGNYNEQFF.

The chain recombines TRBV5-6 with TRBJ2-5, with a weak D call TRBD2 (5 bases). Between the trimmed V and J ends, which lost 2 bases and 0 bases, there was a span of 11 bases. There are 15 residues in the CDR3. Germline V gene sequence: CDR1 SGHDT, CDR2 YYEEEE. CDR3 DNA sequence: TGTGCCAGCAGCTTCGGGCGGGCCTACCAAGAGACCCAGTACTTC. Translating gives CASSFGRAYQETQYF.

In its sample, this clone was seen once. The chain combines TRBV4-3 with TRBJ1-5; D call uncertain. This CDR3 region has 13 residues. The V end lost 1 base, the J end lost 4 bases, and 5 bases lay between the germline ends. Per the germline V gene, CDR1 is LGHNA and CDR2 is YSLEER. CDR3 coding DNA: TGCGCCAGCAGCCAAGGACCGAATCAGCCCCAGCATTTT. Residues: CASSQGPNQPQHF.

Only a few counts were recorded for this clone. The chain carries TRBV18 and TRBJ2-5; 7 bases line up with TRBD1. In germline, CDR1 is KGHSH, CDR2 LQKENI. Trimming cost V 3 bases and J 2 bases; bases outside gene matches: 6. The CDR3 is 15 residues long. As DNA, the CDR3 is TGTGCCAGCTCACCCCGGGACAGTGTACAAGAGACCCAGTACTTC. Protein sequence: CASSPRDSVQETQYF.

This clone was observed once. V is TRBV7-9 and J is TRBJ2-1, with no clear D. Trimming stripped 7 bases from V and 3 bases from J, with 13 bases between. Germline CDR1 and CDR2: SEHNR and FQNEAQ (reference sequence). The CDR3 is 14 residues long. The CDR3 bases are TGTGCCAGCATGGGTCTATACGACTACAATGAGCAGTTCTTC. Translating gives CASMGLYDYNEQFF. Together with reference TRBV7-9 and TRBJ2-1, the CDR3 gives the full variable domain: DTGVSQNPRHKITKRGQNVTFRCDPISEHNRLYWYRQTLGQGPEFLTYFQNEAQLEKSRLLSDRFSAERPKGSFSTLEIQRTEQGDSAMYLCASMGLYDYNEQFFGPGTRLTVL.

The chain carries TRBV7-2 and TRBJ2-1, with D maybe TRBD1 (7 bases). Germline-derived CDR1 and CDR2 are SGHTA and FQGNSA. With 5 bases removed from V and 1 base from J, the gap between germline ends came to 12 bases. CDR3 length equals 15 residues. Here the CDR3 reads CASSGGTVSYNEQFF. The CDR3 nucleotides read TGTGCCAGCAGCGGGGGGACAGTTTCCTACAATGAGCAGTTCTTC.

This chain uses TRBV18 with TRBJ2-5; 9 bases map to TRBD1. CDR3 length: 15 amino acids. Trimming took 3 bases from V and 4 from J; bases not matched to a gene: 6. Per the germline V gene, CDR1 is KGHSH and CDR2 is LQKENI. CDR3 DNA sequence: TGTGCCAGCTCACCGCAGGGACAGGGAGGAGAGACCCAGTACTTC. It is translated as CASSPQGQGGETQYF.

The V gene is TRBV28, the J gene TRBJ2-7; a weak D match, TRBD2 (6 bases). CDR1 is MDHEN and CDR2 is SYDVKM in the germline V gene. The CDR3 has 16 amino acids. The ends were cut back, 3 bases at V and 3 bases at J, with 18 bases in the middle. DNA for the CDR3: TGTGCCAGCAGTTTTCGCGGGGATGGGGGACTCTACGAGCAGTACTTC. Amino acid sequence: CASSFRGDGGLYEQYF.